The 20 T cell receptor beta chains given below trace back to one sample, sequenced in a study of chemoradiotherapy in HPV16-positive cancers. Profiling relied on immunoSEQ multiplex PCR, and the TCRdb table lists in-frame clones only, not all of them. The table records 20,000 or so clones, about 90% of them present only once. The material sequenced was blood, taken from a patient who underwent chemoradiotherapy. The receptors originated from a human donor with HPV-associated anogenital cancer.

Here the CDR3 reads CASSTRGNYEQYF. The CDR3 DNA sequence: TGTGCCAGCAGTACACGGGGGAACTACGAGCAGTACTTC. The chain uses TRBV6-5 and TRBJ2-7; the D gene is possibly TRBD2 (6 bases). Germline V gene data show CDR1 as MNHEY and CDR2 as SVGAGI. The CDR3 spans 13 residues. The germline V and J ends were trimmed by 5 bases and 3 bases, with 11 bases remaining between them.

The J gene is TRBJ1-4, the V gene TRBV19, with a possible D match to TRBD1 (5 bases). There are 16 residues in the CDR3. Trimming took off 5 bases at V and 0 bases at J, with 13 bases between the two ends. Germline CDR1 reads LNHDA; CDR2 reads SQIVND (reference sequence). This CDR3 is CASSADRRATNEKLFF. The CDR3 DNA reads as TGTGCCAGTAGTGCCGACAGACGGGCAACTAATGAAAAACTGTTTTTT.

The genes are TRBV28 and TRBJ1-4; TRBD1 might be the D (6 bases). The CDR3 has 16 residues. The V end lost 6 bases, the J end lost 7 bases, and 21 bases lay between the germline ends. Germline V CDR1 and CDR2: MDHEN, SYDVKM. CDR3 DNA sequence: TGTGCCAGCAGCTCCCCCTCGACAGGCGTCGGTGAAAAACTGTTTTTT. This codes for CASSSPSTGVGEKLFF.

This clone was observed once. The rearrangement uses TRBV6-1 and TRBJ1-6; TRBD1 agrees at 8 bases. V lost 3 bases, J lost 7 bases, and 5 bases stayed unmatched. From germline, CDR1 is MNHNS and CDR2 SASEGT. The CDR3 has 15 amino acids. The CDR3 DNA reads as TGTGCCAGCAGTGAGATACAGGGGGGCAATTCACCCCTCCACTTT. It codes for CASSEIQGGNSPLHF.

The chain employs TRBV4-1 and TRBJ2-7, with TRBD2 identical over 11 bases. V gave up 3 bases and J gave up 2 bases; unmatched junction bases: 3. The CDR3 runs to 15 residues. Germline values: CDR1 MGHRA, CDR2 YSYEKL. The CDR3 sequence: CASSQRLAGPYEQYF. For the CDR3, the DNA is TGCGCCAGCAGCCAGCGACTAGCGGGGCCCTACGAGCAGTACTTC.

DNA for the CDR3: TGTGCCAGCAGTTCGGGACTACGCCAAGAGACCCAGTACTTC. This codes for CASSSGLRQETQYF. The V gene is TRBV27, the J gene TRBJ2-5; 7 bases match TRBD2. The germline V gene has CDR1 MNHEY and CDR2 SMNVEV (reference sequence). Germline trimming cut 4 bases from V and 1 base from J; bases unmatched to any gene: 3. The CDR3 totals 14 residues.

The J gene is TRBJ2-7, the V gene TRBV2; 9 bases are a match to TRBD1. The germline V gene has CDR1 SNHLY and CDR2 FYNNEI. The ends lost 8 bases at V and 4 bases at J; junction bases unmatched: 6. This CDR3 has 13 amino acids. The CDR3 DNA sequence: TGTGCCAGCCGGACAGGGGAGGGGTACGAGCAGTACTTC. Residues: CASRTGEGYEQYF.

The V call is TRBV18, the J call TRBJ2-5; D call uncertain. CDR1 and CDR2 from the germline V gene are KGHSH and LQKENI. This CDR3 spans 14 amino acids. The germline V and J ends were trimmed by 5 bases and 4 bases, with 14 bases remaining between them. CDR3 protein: CASSRETPPETQYF. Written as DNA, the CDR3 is TGTGCCAGCTCAAGAGAGACACCCCCAGAGACCCAGTACTTC.

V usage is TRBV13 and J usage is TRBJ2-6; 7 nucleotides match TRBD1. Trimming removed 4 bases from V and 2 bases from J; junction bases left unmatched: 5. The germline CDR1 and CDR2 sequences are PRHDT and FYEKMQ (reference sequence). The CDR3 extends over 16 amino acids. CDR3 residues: CASSSPTGAGANVLTF. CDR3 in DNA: TGTGCCAGCAGCTCTCCCACAGGGGCTGGGGCCAACGTCCTGACTTTC. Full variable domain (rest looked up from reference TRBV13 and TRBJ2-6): AAGVIQSPRHLIKEKRETATLKCYPIPRHDTVYWYQQGPGQDPQFLISFYEKMQSDKGSIPDRFSAQQFSDYHSELNMSSLELGDSALYFCASSSPTGAGANVLTFGAGSRLTVL.

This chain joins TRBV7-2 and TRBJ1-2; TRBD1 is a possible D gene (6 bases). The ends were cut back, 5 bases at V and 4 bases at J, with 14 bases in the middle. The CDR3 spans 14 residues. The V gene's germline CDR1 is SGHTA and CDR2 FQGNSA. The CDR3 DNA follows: TGTGCCAGCAGCCCAAAGGGGGATAGCTATGGCTACACCTTC. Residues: CASSPKGDSYGYTF. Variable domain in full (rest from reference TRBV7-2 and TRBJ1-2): GAGVSQSPSNKVTEKGKDVELRCDPISGHTALYWYRQSLGQGLEFLIYFQGNSAPDKSGLPSDRFSAERTGGSVSTLTIQRTQQEDSAVYLCASSPKGDSYGYTFGSGTRLTVV.

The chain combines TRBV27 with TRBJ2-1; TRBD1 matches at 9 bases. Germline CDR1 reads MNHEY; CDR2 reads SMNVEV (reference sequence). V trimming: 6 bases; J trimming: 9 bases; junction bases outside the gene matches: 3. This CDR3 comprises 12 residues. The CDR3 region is CASRGQGVEQFF. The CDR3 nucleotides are TGTGCCAGCAGGGGACAGGGAGTTGAGCAGTTCTTC.

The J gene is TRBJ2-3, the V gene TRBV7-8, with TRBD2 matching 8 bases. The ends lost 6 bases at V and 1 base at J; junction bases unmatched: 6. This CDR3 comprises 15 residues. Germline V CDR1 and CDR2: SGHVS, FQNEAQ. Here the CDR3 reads CASSRLTSGTDTQYF. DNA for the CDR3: TGTGCCAGCAGTAGATTGACTAGCGGCACAGATACGCAGTATTTT.

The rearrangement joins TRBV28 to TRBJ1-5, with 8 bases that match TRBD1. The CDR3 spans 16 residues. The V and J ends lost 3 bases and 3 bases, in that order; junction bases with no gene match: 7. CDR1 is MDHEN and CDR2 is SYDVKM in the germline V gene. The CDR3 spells CASSFRSDRDNQPQHF. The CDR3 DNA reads TGTGCCAGCAGTTTTCGCTCGGACAGGGACAATCAGCCCCAGCATTTT.

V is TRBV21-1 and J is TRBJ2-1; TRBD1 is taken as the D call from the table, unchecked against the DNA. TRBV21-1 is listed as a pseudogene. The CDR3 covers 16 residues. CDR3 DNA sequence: TGTGCCAGCAGCAAATCATGCAGGGGTTCCTACAATGAGCAGTTCTTC. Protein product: CASSKSCRGSYNEQFF.

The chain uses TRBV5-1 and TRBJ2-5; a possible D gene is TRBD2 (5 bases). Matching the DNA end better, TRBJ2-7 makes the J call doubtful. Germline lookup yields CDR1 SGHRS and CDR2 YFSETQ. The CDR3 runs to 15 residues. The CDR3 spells CASSSGLESSYEQYF. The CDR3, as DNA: TGCGCCAGCAGCAGCGGACTGGAAAGCTCCTACGAGCAGTACTTC.

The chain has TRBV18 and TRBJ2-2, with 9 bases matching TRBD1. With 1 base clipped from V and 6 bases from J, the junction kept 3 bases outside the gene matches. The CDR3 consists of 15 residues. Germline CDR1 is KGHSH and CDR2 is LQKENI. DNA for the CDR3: TGTGCCAGCTCACCACAGGGACAGGGTGCCGGGGAGCTGTTTTTT. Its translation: CASSPQGQGAGELFF.

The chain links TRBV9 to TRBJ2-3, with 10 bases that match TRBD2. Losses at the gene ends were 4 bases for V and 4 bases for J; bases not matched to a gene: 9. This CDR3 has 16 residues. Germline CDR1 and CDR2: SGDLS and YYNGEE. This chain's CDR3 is CASSQKSGGAADTQYF. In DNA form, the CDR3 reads TGTGCCAGCAGCCAAAAAAGCGGGGGGGCCGCAGATACGCAGTATTTT.

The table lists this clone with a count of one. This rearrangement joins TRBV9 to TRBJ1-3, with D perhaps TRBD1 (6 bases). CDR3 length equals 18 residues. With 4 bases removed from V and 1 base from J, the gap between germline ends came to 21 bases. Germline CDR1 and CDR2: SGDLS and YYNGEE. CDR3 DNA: TGTGCCAGCAGCTATGCAGGGACACTTGACTCTTCTGGAAACACCATATATTTT. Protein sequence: CASSYAGTLDSSGNTIYF.

CDR3 sequence: CASSISPDRPNYGYTF. The CDR3 coding sequence is TGCGCCAGCAGCATATCACCCGACAGGCCTAACTATGGCTACACCTTC. The chain is built from TRBV5-1 and TRBJ1-2, with D possibly TRBD1 on 6 matching bases. Trimming stripped 4 bases from V and 0 bases from J, with 16 bases between. Germline V gives CDR1 SGHRS, CDR2 YFSETQ. This CDR3 contains 16 residues.

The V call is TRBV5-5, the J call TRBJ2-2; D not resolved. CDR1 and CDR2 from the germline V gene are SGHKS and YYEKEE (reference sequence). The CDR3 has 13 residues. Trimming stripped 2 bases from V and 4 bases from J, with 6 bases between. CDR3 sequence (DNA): TGTGCCAGCAGCTTTATTCTCACCGGGGAGCTGTTTTTT. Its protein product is CASSFILTGELFF.